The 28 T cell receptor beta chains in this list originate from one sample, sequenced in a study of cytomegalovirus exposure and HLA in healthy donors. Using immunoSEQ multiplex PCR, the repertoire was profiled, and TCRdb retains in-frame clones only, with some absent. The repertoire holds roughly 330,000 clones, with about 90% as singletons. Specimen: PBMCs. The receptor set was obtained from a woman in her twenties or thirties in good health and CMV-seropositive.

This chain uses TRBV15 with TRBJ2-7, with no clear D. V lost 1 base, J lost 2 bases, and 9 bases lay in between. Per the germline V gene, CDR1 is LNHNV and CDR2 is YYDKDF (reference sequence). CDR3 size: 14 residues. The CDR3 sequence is CATSRALVTYEQYF. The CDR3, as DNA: TGTGCCACCAGCAGAGCGTTGGTAACCTACGAGCAGTACTTC.

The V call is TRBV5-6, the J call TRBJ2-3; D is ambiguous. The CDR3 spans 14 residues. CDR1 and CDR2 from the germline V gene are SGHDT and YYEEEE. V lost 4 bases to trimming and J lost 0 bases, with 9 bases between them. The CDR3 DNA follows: TGTGCCAGCAGCAACATACGGAGCACAGATACGCAGTATTTT. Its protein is CASSNIRSTDTQYF.

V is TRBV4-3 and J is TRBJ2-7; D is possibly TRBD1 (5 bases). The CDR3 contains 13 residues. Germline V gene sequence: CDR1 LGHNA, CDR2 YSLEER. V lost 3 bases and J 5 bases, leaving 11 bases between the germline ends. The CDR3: CASSHGRVHEQYF. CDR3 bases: TGCGCCAGCAGCCATGGCAGGGTCCACGAGCAGTACTTC.

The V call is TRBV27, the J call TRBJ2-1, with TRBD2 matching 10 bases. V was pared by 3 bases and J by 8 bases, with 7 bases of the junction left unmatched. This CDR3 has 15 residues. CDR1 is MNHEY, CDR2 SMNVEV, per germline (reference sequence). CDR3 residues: CASSLLAGDMDEQFF. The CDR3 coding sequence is TGTGCCAGCAGTTTGCTAGCGGGAGATATGGATGAGCAGTTCTTC.

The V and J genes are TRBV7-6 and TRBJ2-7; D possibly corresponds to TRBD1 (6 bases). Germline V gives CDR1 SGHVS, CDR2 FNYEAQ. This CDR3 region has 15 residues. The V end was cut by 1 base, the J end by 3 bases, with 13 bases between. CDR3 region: CASSLDVGQYYEQYF. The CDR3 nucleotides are TGTGCCAGCAGCTTAGATGTGGGACAATACTACGAGCAGTACTTC.

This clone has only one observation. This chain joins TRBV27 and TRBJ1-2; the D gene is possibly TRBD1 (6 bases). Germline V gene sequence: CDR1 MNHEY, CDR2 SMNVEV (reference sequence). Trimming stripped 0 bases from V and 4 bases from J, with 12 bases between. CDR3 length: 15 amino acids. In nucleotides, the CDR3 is TGTGCCAGCAGTTTATCTAGGGGGTCCGGCTATGGCTACACCTTC. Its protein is CASSLSRGSGYGYTF.

The CDR3 nucleotides are TGTGCCAGCAGTTTTATGATTAGCACAGATACGCAGTATTTT. The encoded protein is CASSFMISTDTQYF. This chain links TRBV28 with TRBJ2-3; D remains ambiguous. Between the trimmed V and J ends, which lost 3 bases and 0 bases, there was a span of 7 bases. CDR1 is MDHEN, CDR2 SYDVKM, per germline. This CDR3 is built from 14 residues. The full variable domain, its missing parts supplied by reference TRBV28 and TRBJ2-3, is DVKVTQSSRYLVKRTGEKVFLECVQDMDHENMFWYRQDPGLGLRLIYFSYDVKMKEKGDIPEGYSVSREKKERFSLILESASTNQTSMYLCASSFMISTDTQYFGPGTRLTVL.

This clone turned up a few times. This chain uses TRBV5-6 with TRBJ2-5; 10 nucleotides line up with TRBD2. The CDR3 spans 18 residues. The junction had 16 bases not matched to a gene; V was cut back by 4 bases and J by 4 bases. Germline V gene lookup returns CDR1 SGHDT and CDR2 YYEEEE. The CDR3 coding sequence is TGTGCCAGCAGCCAAACAGCGGGGGGGCCAGACCCTATAGAGACCCAGTACTTC. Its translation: CASSQTAGGPDPIETQYF. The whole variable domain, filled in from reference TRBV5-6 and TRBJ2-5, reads DAGVTQSPTHLIKTRGQQVTLRCSPKSGHDTVSWYQQALGQGPQFIFQYYEEEERQRGNFPDRFSGHQFPNYSSELNVNALLLGDSALYLCASSQTAGGPDPIETQYFGPGTRLLVL.

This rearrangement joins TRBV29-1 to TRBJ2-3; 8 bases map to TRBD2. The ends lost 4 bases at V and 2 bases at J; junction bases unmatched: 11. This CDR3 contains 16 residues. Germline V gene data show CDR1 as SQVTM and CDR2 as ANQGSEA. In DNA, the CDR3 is TGCAGCGTTGGATCAGGGGCGGGGGGCCTCACAGATACGCAGTATTTT. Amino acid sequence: CSVGSGAGGLTDTQYF.

The CDR3 spells CASSYLDQETQYF. The CDR3 DNA reads as TGTGCCAGCAGTTACCTAGACCAAGAGACCCAGTACTTC. The V and J genes are TRBV6-5 and TRBJ2-5; D unresolved. The CDR3 loop spans 13 amino acids. From germline, CDR1 is MNHEY and CDR2 SVGAGI. V lost 2 bases to trimming and J lost 0 bases, with 4 bases between them.

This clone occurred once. CDR3 DNA: TGTGCCAGCAGCGACACAAGCTACAATGAGCAGTTCTTC. Translating it yields CASSDTSYNEQFF. J is TRBJ2-1 and V is TRBV2; D is uncertain. The CDR3 runs 13 residues. CDR1 is SNHLY and CDR2 is FYNNEI in the germline V gene. Trimming took 6 bases from V and 3 from J, leaving 9 bases between them.

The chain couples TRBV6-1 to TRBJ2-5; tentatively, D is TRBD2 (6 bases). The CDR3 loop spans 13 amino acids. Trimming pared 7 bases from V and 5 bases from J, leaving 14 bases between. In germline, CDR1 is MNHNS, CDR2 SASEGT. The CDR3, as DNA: TGTGCCAGCACTATGACTAGTTCGGAGACCCAGTACTTC. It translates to CASTMTSSETQYF.

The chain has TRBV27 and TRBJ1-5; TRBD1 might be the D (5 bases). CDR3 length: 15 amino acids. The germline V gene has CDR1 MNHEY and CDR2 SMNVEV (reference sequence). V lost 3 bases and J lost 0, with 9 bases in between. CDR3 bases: TGTGCCAGCAGTTTCATCAGGGATAGCAATCAGCCCCAGCATTTT. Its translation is CASSFIRDSNQPQHF.

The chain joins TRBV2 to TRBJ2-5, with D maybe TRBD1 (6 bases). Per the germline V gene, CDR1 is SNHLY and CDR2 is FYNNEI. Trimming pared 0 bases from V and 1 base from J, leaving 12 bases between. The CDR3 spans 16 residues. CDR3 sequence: CASSEALRTVQETQYF. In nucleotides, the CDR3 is TGTGCCAGCAGTGAAGCGCTTCGGACAGTCCAAGAGACCCAGTACTTC.

The CDR3 DNA follows: TGTGCCAGCAGCTACAAAGCCGGGACAGGGGGTGGCAATGAGCAGTTCTTC. Translating it yields CASSYKAGTGGGNEQFF. The rearrangement uses TRBV7-2 and TRBJ2-1, with 11 bases matching TRBD1. V gave up 4 bases and J gave up 6 bases; unmatched junction bases: 11. CDR3 length: 17 amino acids. Per the germline V gene, CDR1 is SGHTA and CDR2 is FQGNSA.

The CDR3 loop reads CAWSTGVSETQYF. For the CDR3, the DNA is TGTGCCTGGAGCACAGGGGTGTCGGAGACCCAGTACTTC. The chain carries TRBV30 and TRBJ2-5, with 7 bases matching TRBD1. This CDR3 spans 13 amino acids. After removal of 3 bases from V and 5 bases from J, the junction contained 6 bases not matched to a gene. CDR1 is GTSNPN and CDR2 is SVGIG in the germline V gene (reference sequence).

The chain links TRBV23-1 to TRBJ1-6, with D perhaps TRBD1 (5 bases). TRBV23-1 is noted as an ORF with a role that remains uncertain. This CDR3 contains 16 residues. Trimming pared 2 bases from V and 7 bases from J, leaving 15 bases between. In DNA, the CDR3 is TGCGCCAGCAGTCAAACCCACGGGACGGAGAATTCACCCCTCCACTTT. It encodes CASSQTHGTENSPLHF.

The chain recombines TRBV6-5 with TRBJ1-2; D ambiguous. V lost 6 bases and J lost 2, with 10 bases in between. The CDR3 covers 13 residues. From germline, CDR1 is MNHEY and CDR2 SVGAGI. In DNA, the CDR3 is TGTGCCAGCAGCCTTCAGACGAACTATGGCTACACCTTC. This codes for CASSLQTNYGYTF.

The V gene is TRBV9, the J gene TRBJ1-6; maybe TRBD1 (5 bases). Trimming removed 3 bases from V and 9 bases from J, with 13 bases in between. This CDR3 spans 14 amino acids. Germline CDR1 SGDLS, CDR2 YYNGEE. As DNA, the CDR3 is TGTGCCAGCAGCGCGGCTACAGGAGGTTCACCCCTCCACTTT. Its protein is CASSAATGGSPLHF.

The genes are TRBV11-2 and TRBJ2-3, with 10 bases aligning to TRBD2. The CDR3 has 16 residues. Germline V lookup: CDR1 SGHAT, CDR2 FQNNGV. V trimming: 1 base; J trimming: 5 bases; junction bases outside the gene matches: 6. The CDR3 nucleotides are TGTGCCAGCAGCTTAGCTCTAGCGGGAGTAGGAGATACGCAGTATTTT. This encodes CASSLALAGVGDTQYF.

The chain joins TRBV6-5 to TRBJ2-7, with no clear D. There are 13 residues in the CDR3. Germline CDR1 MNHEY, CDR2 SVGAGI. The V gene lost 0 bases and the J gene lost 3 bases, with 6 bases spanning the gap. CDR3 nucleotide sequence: TGTGCCAGCAGTTACTCTTCCGTCTACGAGCAGTACTTC. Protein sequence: CASSYSSVYEQYF.

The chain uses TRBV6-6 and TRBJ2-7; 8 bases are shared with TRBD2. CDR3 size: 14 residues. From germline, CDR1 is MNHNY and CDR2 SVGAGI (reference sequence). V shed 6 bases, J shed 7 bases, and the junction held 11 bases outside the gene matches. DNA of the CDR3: TGTGCCAGCAGAAATAGCGGGAACGAGAGGGAGCAGTACTTC. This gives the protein CASRNSGNEREQYF.

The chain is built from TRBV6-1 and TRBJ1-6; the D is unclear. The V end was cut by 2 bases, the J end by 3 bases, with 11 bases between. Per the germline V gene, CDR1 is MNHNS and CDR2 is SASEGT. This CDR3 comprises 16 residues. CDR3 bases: TGTGCCAGCAGTGAACAGGAAATGAACTATAATTCACCCCTCCACTTT. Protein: CASSEQEMNYNSPLHF.

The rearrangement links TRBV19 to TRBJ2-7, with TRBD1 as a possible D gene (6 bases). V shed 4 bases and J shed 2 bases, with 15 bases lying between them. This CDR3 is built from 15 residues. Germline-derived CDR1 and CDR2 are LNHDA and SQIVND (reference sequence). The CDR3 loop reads CASSTILGHPYEQYF. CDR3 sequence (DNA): TGTGCCAGTAGTACGATTCTGGGACACCCCTACGAGCAGTACTTC.

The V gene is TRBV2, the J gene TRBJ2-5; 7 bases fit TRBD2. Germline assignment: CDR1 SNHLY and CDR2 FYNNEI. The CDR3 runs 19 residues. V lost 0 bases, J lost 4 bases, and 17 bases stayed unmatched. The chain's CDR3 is CASSEAPGLAGGAGETQYF. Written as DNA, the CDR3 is TGTGCCAGCAGTGAAGCGCCCGGATTAGCGGGTGGAGCCGGAGAGACCCAGTACTTC.

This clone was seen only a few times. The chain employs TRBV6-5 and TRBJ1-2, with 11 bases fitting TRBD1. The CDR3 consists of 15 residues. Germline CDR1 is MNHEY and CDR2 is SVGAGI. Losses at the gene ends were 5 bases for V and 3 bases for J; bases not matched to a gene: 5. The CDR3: CASSHRDRGDYGYTF. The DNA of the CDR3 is TGTGCCAGCAGTCACCGGGACAGGGGGGACTATGGCTACACCTTC.

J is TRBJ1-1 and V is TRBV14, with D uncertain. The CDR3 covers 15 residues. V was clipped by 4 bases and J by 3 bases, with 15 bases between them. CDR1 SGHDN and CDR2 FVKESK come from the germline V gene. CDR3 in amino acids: CASSPRGRWDTEAFF. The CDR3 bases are TGTGCCAGCAGCCCTCGTGGACGGTGGGACACTGAAGCTTTCTTT.

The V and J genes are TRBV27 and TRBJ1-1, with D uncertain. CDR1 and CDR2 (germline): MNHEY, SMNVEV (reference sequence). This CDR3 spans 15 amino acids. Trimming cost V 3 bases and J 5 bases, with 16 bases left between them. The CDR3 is CASSLYNGVGTEAFF. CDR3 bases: TGTGCCAGCAGTTTGTACAACGGGGTCGGGACTGAAGCTTTCTTT.